This TCR beta chain came from a study of blood T cell repertoires in COVID-19 (dated by TCRdb to between 2020 and 2021). With respect to the entire study: Collaborator samples came from the United States, Italy and Spain and covered acute and convalescent phases of COVID-19. The material from the prospective study consisted of cDNA or gDNA derived from T cells, B-cell-depleted T cells, or PBMCs. Subjects who had been exposed to COVID-19, were actively infected with it, or had recovered from it provided the deeply sampled blood TCRbeta repertoires that made up the dataset. The repertoires were released in a freely available public database intended as a resource for research on the immune response to SARS-CoV-2. Samples were obtained from the ongoing ImmuneRACE study (first 160 participants) and from 950 to 1,500 subjects provided by 6 global collaborators. Sample metadata almost always included a de-identified subject ID, COVID-19 status, age in years and sex. Where available, HLA class I and class II types were obtained from metadata supplied by the sample provider rather than from assay-based typing.

Summary of the overall study and its limitations: How much clinical and demographic metadata was included differed by source and by participant, and the metadata was provided uncurated.

The collaborating institutions used their own protocols to collect whole blood in K2EDTA tubes. Collaborator samples were shipped for TCRbeta analysis as frozen whole blood, isolated PBMCs, or DNA extracted from either sample type. In the case of this clone: Its antigen is unknown. Per-base quality was not reported, and no clone a single base away is much larger than it.

TCRbeta CDR3 regions were amplified from genomic DNA by means of the immunoSEQ Assay, a bias-controlled multiplex PCR. In the paper's pipeline: Nucleated cell counts per sample were estimated from amplification of reference gene primers within the assay. To quantify the absolute abundance of each unique TCRbeta CDR3 rearrangement, sequence reads were collapsed and filtered. Productive Simpson clonality was computed per sample as the square root of Simpson's diversity index over productive rearrangements. This immuneACCESS table, as held by TCRdb, lists in-frame sequences with V and J called but not all clones. Of the missing ones, under half trace to an unresolved V gene in checked studies; the others have no known cause. The V and J calls and the clone size are those of that table, but D and trimming were determined from the DNA. This sample holds 100,000 or so clones; approximately 78% were observed only once. The ten largest clonotypes hold roughly 14% of the sample.

Germline trimming: 5 bases from V, 5 bases from J; junction bases outside gene matches: 7. CDR1 and CDR2 are drawn from the germline V gene (reference sequence): GTSNPN, SVGIG. The CDR3, cysteine through phenylalanine, is 15 amino acids long. Only CDR3 DNA remains: 45 bases, in frame from the first base. The rearrangement combines TRBV30 with TRBJ2-5; TRBD2 matches 14 bases in the middle. Sequencing used peripheral blood. The sequence was obtained from a woman older than 75 with acute or convalescent COVID-19. The sequence in DNA is TGTGCCTGGCTGGGGACTAGCGGGAGATGGGAGACCCAGTACTTC. This gives the protein CAWLGTSGRWETQYF.